Following are 21 T cell receptor beta chains from one sample sequenced in a study of cytomegalovirus exposure and HLA in healthy donors. This PCR relied on a set of 60 Vbeta primers and 13 Jbeta primers. TCRdb's copy holds only in-frame clones and misses some; the assay was immunoSEQ multiplex PCR. The sample consists of about 100,000 clones, over 75% of them appearing once. The sequenced material came from PBMCs. The receptors shown here come from a woman aged 18 to 35 in good health and CMV-seropositive.

The V gene is TRBV20-1, the J gene TRBJ2-7; D is unresolved. There are 10 residues in the CDR3. Trimming stripped 2 bases from V and 7 bases from J, with 6 bases between. In germline, CDR1 is DFQATT, CDR2 SNEGSKA (reference sequence). The CDR3 is CSARLLEQYF. DNA for the CDR3: TGCAGTGCTAGATTGCTAGAGCAGTACTTC.

A few counts support this clone. The V gene is TRBV30, the J gene TRBJ1-1, with TRBD1 matching 10 bases. This CDR3 has 14 amino acids. V trimming: 5 bases; J trimming: 4 bases; junction bases outside the gene matches: 7. Germline CDR1 is GTSNPN and CDR2 is SVGIG (reference sequence). CDR3 nucleotides: TGTGCCTGGCGGCTGACAGGGGGCATCACTGAAGCTTTCTTT. Translating gives CAWRLTGGITEAFF.

The V and J genes are TRBV25-1 and TRBJ2-5, with D perhaps matching TRBD1 (5 bases). The CDR3 loop spans 14 amino acids. Germline V gives CDR1 MGHDK, CDR2 SYGVNS. Trimming cost V 6 bases and J 1 base, with 12 bases left between them. The CDR3 sequence is CASRTTQGQETQYF. CDR3 DNA: TGTGCCAGCAGGACCACCCAGGGCCAAGAGACCCAGTACTTC.

This clone was seen once. This chain links TRBV2 with TRBJ1-5, with 7 bases that match TRBD1. The CDR3 is 15 amino acids. Germline CDR1 and CDR2: SNHLY and FYNNEI. Unmatched junction bases numbered 9, after V lost 6 bases and J lost 4 bases. The CDR3 DNA sequence: TGTGCCAGCAGCCCGGGACAGACCCTAAATCAGCCCCAGCATTTT. It encodes CASSPGQTLNQPQHF.

V usage is TRBV19 and J usage is TRBJ1-1; D is ambiguous. Germline lookup yields CDR1 LNHDA and CDR2 SQIVND (reference sequence). This CDR3 has 11 residues. Trimming stripped 5 bases from V and 6 bases from J, with 7 bases between. CDR3 residues: CASSEHSEAFF. The CDR3 bases are TGTGCCAGTAGTGAACATTCTGAAGCTTTCTTT.

The CDR3 nucleotides are TGTGCCAGCAGTCATGGCAATCAGCCCCAGCATTTT. It translates to CASSHGNQPQHF. The rearrangement uses TRBV27 and TRBJ1-5, with D uncertain. Trimming stripped 5 bases from V and 2 bases from J, with 4 bases between. Germline loops: CDR1 MNHEY, CDR2 SMNVEV (reference sequence). This CDR3 spans 12 amino acids.

The chain recombines TRBV29-1 with TRBJ2-3; the D gene is possibly TRBD2 (6 bases). The CDR3 has 16 amino acids. Trimming shortened V by 6 bases and J by 0 bases, and 19 bases separated the two germline ends. CDR1 and CDR2 (germline): SQVTM, ANQGSEA. This chain's CDR3 is CSVRPRLVFSTDTQYF. CDR3 bases: TGCAGCGTACGACCCCGACTAGTGTTTAGCACAGATACGCAGTATTTT.

The chain joins TRBV6-6 to TRBJ2-7; 7 bases are a match to TRBD1. V lost 0 bases and J lost 5; bases outside the gene matches: 4. The CDR3 loop spans 14 amino acids. Looked up from germline, CDR1 is MNHNY and CDR2 is SVGAGI (reference sequence). CDR3 sequence reads: CASSYSGGSDEQYF. The CDR3 nucleotides read TGTGCCAGCAGTTACTCAGGGGGCTCAGACGAGCAGTACTTC.

The rearrangement links TRBV10-3 to TRBJ1-5; 11 nucleotides agree with TRBD1. This CDR3 has 15 residues. With 10 bases clipped from V and 1 base from J, the junction kept 6 bases outside the gene matches. CDR1 and CDR2 from the germline V gene are ENHRY and SYGVKD. The DNA for the CDR3 is TGTGCCACCCAAAGGACAGGGGGCAGCAATCAGCCCCAGCATTTT. Encoded protein: CATQRTGGSNQPQHF.

There are many counts of this clone. The V call is TRBV6-1, the J call TRBJ2-3, with TRBD2 identical over 8 bases. After removal of 1 base from V and 4 bases from J, the junction contained 7 bases not matched to a gene. Germline V gene sequence: CDR1 MNHNS, CDR2 SASEGT. The CDR3 consists of 16 residues. The CDR3 here is CASSEGAGAGADTQYF. The CDR3 DNA reads as TGTGCCAGCAGTGAAGGGGCCGGAGCGGGAGCAGATACGCAGTATTTT.

The chain has TRBV18 and TRBJ2-3; tentative D call: TRBD2 (5 bases). The CDR3 loop spans 16 amino acids. Germline CDR1 reads KGHSH; CDR2 reads LQKENI. Between the trimmed V and J ends, which lost 2 bases and 2 bases, there was a span of 14 bases. The CDR3 loop reads CASSPESGESTDTQYF. In nucleotides, the CDR3 is TGTGCCAGCTCACCAGAGAGCGGAGAGTCCACAGATACGCAGTATTTT.

This clone has only one observation. The chain couples TRBV19 to TRBJ2-7, with 10 bases that match TRBD1. The CDR3 is 14 amino acids. CDR1 and CDR2 (germline): LNHDA, SQIVND (reference sequence). Germline trimming cut 5 bases from V and 2 bases from J; bases unmatched to any gene: 3. The CDR3 DNA reads as TGTGCCAGTAGTTCCGGGACAGGGGCCTACGAGCAGTACTTC. Protein sequence: CASSSGTGAYEQYF.

CDR3 coding DNA: TGCGCCAGCAGCTTGGGTGGACATACCTACAATGAGCAGTTCTTC. This gives the protein CASSLGGHTYNEQFF. The rearrangement uses TRBV5-1 and TRBJ2-1; a weak D match, TRBD1 (5 bases). This CDR3 has 15 amino acids. Trimming pared 0 bases from V and 2 bases from J, leaving 9 bases between. Germline CDR1 is SGHRS and CDR2 is YFSETQ.

The V and J genes are TRBV27 and TRBJ2-7; D is ambiguous. This CDR3 has 9 amino acids. Trimming removed 10 bases at V and 6 bases at J, with 7 bases between. Germline V CDR1 and CDR2: MNHEY, SMNVEV (reference sequence). CDR3 residues: CATSTEQYF. In DNA, the CDR3 is TGTGCCACTTCTACCGAGCAGTACTTC.

The J gene is TRBJ1-1, the V gene TRBV2, with no clear D. Germline V gives CDR1 SNHLY, CDR2 FYNNEI. V was trimmed by 6 bases and J by 4 bases, leaving 9 bases between them. The CDR3 extends over 12 amino acids. In nucleotides, the CDR3 is TGTGCCAGCAGACGGTCTCGCACTGAAGCTTTCTTT. This translates into CASRRSRTEAFF.

V usage is TRBV7-3 and J usage is TRBJ2-3, with TRBD2 matching over 13 bases. The V segment lost 1 base and the J segment 4 bases; nucleotides outside the gene matches: 5. Per the germline V gene, CDR1 is SGHTA and CDR2 is FQGTGA. There are 17 residues in the CDR3. The CDR3 loop reads CASSLNTGLAGADTQYF. The CDR3 region has the DNA TGTGCCAGCAGCTTAAATACCGGACTAGCGGGAGCAGATACGCAGTATTTT.

J is TRBJ2-3 and V is TRBV6-4; D remains ambiguous. Germline assignment: CDR1 MRHNA and CDR2 SNTAGT. V was clipped by 3 bases and J by 7 bases, with 8 bases between them. The CDR3 has 12 amino acids. The CDR3 nucleotides read TGTGCCAGCAGTGAATCGGGTAATACGCAGTATTTT. Encoded protein: CASSESGNTQYF.

The CDR3 sequence: CASSRYRGSNQPQHF. The CDR3 nucleotides are TGTGCCAGCAGTCGCTACAGGGGAAGCAATCAGCCCCAGCATTTT. The chain recombines TRBV28 with TRBJ1-5; 7 positions agree with TRBD1. Germline assignment: CDR1 MDHEN and CDR2 SYDVKM. V was pared by 5 bases and J by 1 base, with 5 bases of the junction left unmatched. CDR3 length equals 15 residues. Based on the CDR3 plus reference TRBV28 and TRBJ1-5, the full variable domain is DVKVTQSSRYLVKRTGEKVFLECVQDMDHENMFWYRQDPGLGLRLIYFSYDVKMKEKGDIPEGYSVSREKKERFSLILESASTNQTSMYLCASSRYRGSNQPQHFGDGTRLSIL.

The CDR3 here is CASSLGDFQSSGANVLTF. CDR3 sequence (DNA): TGTGCCAGCAGCTTAGGGGACTTCCAATCCTCTGGGGCCAACGTCCTGACTTTC. The V gene is TRBV11-2, the J gene TRBJ2-6, with D possibly TRBD2 on 6 matching bases. The V end lost 1 base, the J end lost 0 bases, and 13 bases lay between the germline ends. The CDR3 is made up of 18 amino acids. Germline CDR1 reads SGHAT; CDR2 reads FQNNGV.

The chain joins TRBV2 to TRBJ2-7; 10 bases line up with TRBD2. Germline CDR1 and CDR2: SNHLY and FYNNEI. CDR3 length: 14 residues. Trimming cost V 6 bases and J 6 bases; bases outside gene matches: 8. This chain's CDR3 is CASSKREGLGEQYF. CDR3 DNA sequence: TGTGCCAGCAGCAAGCGGGAGGGTTTGGGCGAGCAGTACTTC.

The chain combines TRBV7-8 with TRBJ2-5, with TRBD2 identical over 12 bases. With V trimmed by 2 bases and J by 2 bases, 6 bases remained unmatched. CDR1 and CDR2 from the germline V gene are SGHVS and FQNEAQ. This CDR3 is built from 17 residues. CDR3 sequence: CASSLPGLAGLQETQYF. In DNA, the CDR3 is TGTGCCAGCAGCTTACCAGGACTAGCGGGGTTGCAAGAGACCCAGTACTTC. The entire variable domain, with the rest obtained from reference TRBV7-8 and TRBJ2-5, is as follows: GAGVSQSPRYKVAKRGQDVALRCDPISGHVSLFWYQQALGQGPEFLTYFQNEAQLDKSGLPSDRFFAERPEGSVSTLKIQRTQQEDSAVYLCASSLPGLAGLQETQYFGPGTRLLVL.